This T cell receptor (beta chain) stems from a study of cytomegalovirus exposure and HLA in healthy donors. About this clone: Its specificity is unknown.

PCR amplification relied on 60 Vbeta primers (plus 13 Jbeta primers). The table came from immunoSEQ multiplex PCR; TCRdb's copy has only in-frame clones and leaves some out. The data contain around 150,000 clones, roughly 85% of them singletons. The CDR3 spans 19 residues. The V and J ends lost 5 bases and 2 bases respectively, with 22 bases between them. The germline V gene encodes CDR1 LGHNA and CDR2 YSLEER. Healthy bone marrow donors supplied every sample. Broader study findings: DRB1 showed the most TCR associations and HLA-C the fewest in a later analysis, as rates varied by HLA locus. Sequencing depth roughly uniform across donors was assumed in presence/absence analyses. Because they were indistinguishable, some V segments, including TRBV6-2 and TRBV6-3, were excluded.

This receptor was identified in a man aged 18 to 29 in good health and CMV-seropositive. Source material: PBMCs. This chain uses TRBV4-3 with TRBJ1-6; TRBD1 might be the D (5 bases). The CDR3 region is CASSYRGGAVAAYNSPLHF. The CDR3 region has the DNA TGCGCCAGCAGCTATCGGGGAGGGGCAGTTGCTGCCTATAATTCACCCCTCCACTTT.